This T cell receptor (beta chain) was identified during a study of graft-versus-host responses after intestinal transplantation. For the study at large: Every one of the recipients received anti-thymocyte globulin induction and afterwards took tacrolimus and steroids for 3 to 4 years. Points from the study as a whole: Recipient marrow held GvH clones, some first seen in ileum or blood.

Data came from immunoSEQ multiplex PCR; TCRdb stores just in-frame clones and leaves some out. The table has 20,000 to 30,000 clones, approximately 85% seen once. Concerning this clone itself: What it binds is unknown.

Per the germline V gene, CDR1 is SGHRS and CDR2 is YFSETQ. V lost 0 bases to trimming and J lost 8 bases, with 5 bases between them. The CDR3 runs 11 residues. V gene TRBV5-1 combines with J gene TRBJ1-2; no definite D call. The clonotype originates from a human patient who received an intestinal transplant, so some T cells may come from the graft donor. Sample: PBMCs, taken 450 to 480 days after intestinal transplant. CDR3 amino acids: CASSLGGGYTF. The CDR3 DNA reads TGCGCCAGCAGCTTGGGTGGAGGCTACACCTTC.